The rows below give T cell receptor beta chains drawn from one sample of a study of T-cell memory formation after mild COVID-19. A single record per CDR3 protein comes from TCRdb applying MiXCR to the 5' RACE reads. The sample lists 95,000 to 120,000 distinct CDR3 sequences; over 15% were seen once. The sample consisted of PBMCs or a T cell subset sorted from them (not recorded which). The receptors stem from a man between 18 and 35 years old who had mild COVID-19 (a few samples of this study predate the infection). Cell type and time point are not known. Each CDR3 is given without its conserved first and last residue. The order of the fields is D gene, V gene, J gene, CDR3 protein. A D gene is named only where the DNA matches it firmly.

D: TRBD1; V: TRBV10-3; J: TRBJ2-7; CDR3: AISERGLGYEQY
D: NA; V: TRBV20-1; J: TRBJ2-3; CDR3: SAGQGSDTQY
D: NA; V: TRBV4-1; J: TRBJ2-2; CDR3: ASSLAAGHPNTGELF
D: NA; V: TRBV12-3/TRBV12-4; J: TRBJ1-2; CDR3: ASSFQSYYGYT
D: NA; V: TRBV6-5; J: TRBJ1-2; CDR3: ASRTVPNYGYT
D: NA; V: TRBV5-1; J: TRBJ1-4; CDR3: ASRLSGLTNEKLF
D: NA; V: TRBV20-1; J: TRBJ2-7; CDR3: SARDKALGEQY
D: NA; V: TRBV5-1; J: TRBJ2-1; CDR3: ASSPGPRGFYNEQF
D: NA; V: TRBV5-1; J: TRBJ2-3; CDR3: ASSLVQPTDTQY
D: TRBD2; V: TRBV6-4; J: TRBJ2-5; CDR3: ATSPSGGARETQY
D: NA; V: TRBV7-3; J: TRBJ1-2; CDR3: ASSPGQGIGYT
D: NA; V: TRBV3-1; J: TRBJ2-7; CDR3: ASSHLSGESSYEQY
D: TRBD2; V: TRBV20-1; J: TRBJ2-3; CDR3: SARPGLALDTQY
D: NA; V: TRBV5-1; J: TRBJ1-2; CDR3: ASSLEGLGYT
D: TRBD1; V: TRBV5-1; J: TRBJ2-5; CDR3: ASSPMLRQGAETQY
D: TRBD2; V: TRBV10-3; J: TRBJ2-1; CDR3: AISESVSGGHNEQF
D: NA; V: TRBV7-3; J: TRBJ2-3; CDR3: ASSSSLVDTQY
D: TRBD2; V: TRBV5-4; J: TRBJ2-1; CDR3: ASSLVSGTQPNEQF
D: NA; V: TRBV10-3; J: TRBJ2-5; CDR3: AIRGYTQETQY
D: NA; V: TRBV7-2; J: TRBJ2-5; CDR3: ASSSPGVLETQY
D: NA; V: TRBV5-1; J: TRBJ1-4; CDR3: ASSLGAGRSNEKLF
D: NA; V: TRBV9; J: TRBJ2-4; CDR3: ASSGGGIAKNIQY
D: TRBD2; V: TRBV7-2; J: TRBJ2-2; CDR3: ASSPESGVTGELF
D: NA; V: TRBV5-1; J: TRBJ2-3; CDR3: ASSAWGRSSTDTQY
D: TRBD2; V: TRBV6-6; J: TRBJ2-1; CDR3: ASSPGGNEQF
D: NA; V: TRBV7-8; J: TRBJ2-2; CDR3: ASSSGQSANTGELF
D: NA; V: TRBV5-1; J: TRBJ1-2; CDR3: ASSSAGDGGYT
D: NA; V: TRBV4-2; J: TRBJ2-5; CDR3: ASSRETSIRETQY
D: NA; V: TRBV24-1; J: TRBJ1-2; CDR3: ATSDQTGYGYT
D: NA; V: TRBV4-2; J: TRBJ1-5; CDR3: ASSQDNRPQH
D: TRBD2; V: TRBV11-2; J: TRBJ2-5; CDR3: ASSQGTSGQTQY
D: NA; V: TRBV19; J: TRBJ1-5; CDR3: ASRKEFGQPQH
D: NA; V: TRBV7-2; J: TRBJ2-5; CDR3: ASSLDRWQETQY
D: NA; V: TRBV5-1; J: TRBJ1-1; CDR3: ASSLGWGDHTEAF
D: NA; V: TRBV5-4; J: TRBJ1-2; CDR3: ASSQGQTRYGYT
D: NA; V: TRBV6-2/TRBV6-3; J: TRBJ2-5; CDR3: ASSYDYPRTQY
D: NA; V: TRBV6-6; J: TRBJ1-2; CDR3: ASSSTSRQANYGYT
D: TRBD1; V: TRBV4-1; J: TRBJ2-7; CDR3: ASSQDPGTGGHEQY
D: NA; V: TRBV5-1; J: TRBJ1-1; CDR3: ASTQVGGDTEAF
D: NA; V: TRBV18; J: TRBJ1-1; CDR3: ASSGDKNTEAF
D: TRBD1; V: TRBV6-2/TRBV6-3; J: TRBJ2-6; CDR3: ASRTRYRGPGSGANVLT